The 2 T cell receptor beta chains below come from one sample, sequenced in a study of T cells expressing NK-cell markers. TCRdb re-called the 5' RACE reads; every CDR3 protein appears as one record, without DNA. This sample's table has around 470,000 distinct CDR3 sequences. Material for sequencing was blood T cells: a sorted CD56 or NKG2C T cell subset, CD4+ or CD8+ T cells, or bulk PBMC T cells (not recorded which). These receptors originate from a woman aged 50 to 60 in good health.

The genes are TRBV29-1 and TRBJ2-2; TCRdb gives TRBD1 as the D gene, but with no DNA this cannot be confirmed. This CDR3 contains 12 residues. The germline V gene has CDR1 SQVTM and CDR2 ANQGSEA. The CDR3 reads CSALSTAGELFF.

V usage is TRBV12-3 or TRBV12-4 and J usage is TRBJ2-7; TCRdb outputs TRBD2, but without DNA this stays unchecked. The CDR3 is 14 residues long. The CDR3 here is CASSSSGNRYEQYF.